This TCR beta chain was recovered during a study of blood T cell repertoires in COVID-19 (dated by TCRdb to 2020 to 2021). Some background on the complete study: Samples from collaborators originated in the United States, Italy and Spain and spanned both the acute and convalescent phases of COVID-19. The material from the prospective study consisted of cDNA or gDNA derived from T cells, B-cell-depleted T cells, or PBMCs. Deeply sampled blood TCRbeta repertoires from subjects exposed to, actively infected with, or recovered from COVID-19 were included in the dataset. The repertoires were made available in a free public database intended to serve as a resource for research on the immune response to SARS-CoV-2. Samples were obtained from the ongoing ImmuneRACE study (first 160 participants) and from over 1,000 subjects provided by 6 global collaborators. A de-identified subject ID, COVID-19 status, age in years and sex were almost always included in the sample metadata. Where available, HLA class I and class II types were taken from metadata supplied by the sample provider and were not determined by assay-based typing.

TCRbeta CDR3 regions were amplified from genomic DNA by means of the immunoSEQ Assay, a bias-controlled multiplex PCR. The authors processed their data as follows. Within the assay, amplification of reference gene primers was used to estimate how many nucleated cells each sample contained. Sequence reads were collapsed and filtered to measure the absolute abundance of every unique TCRbeta CDR3 rearrangement. For each sample, productive Simpson clonality was calculated as the square root of Simpson's diversity index over productive rearrangements. TCRdb's version of the immuneACCESS table is confined to in-frame rearrangements and falls short of the full clone set. An unresolved V gene accounts for under half of the shortfall where checked; the remainder is of unknown origin. Clone size and V and J calls were adopted from that table, with D and trimming inferred from the DNA. For this sample the table gives about 180,000 clones, of which around 82% were detected only once. 15% to 20% of the sample goes to the ten largest clones.

Results the study describes overall, beyond this receptor: How much clinical and demographic metadata was included differed by source and by participant, and the metadata was provided uncurated.

Participants in the prospective study were aged about 18 to 100 years, lived in approximately 26 United States geographic areas, and enrolled through a virtual design. In the prospective study, participants were assigned to cohorts based on the clinical history participants reported in a screening survey and a study questionnaire. Recovered participants in ImmuneRACE Cohort 3 were defined by two consecutive negative NP/OP PCR tests, clearance by a healthcare professional, or resolution of symptoms. In the prospective study, mobile phlebotomists collected whole blood, serum and a nasopharyngeal or oropharyngeal swab from each participant. Over a 2-month period, participants in the prospective study had the option of providing additional blood draws and questionnaires. Prospective study blood samples were shipped either frozen or at room temperature before DNA extraction. Details on this clone: The antigen it binds to is not known. No base-level quality is on record; no much larger clone is a single base apart.

The sequence was obtained from a man aged 55 to 70 who had recovered from COVID-19. The material sequenced was PBMCs or T cells enriched from blood (not recorded which).

The CDR3: CASSLGQGYASQYF. In nucleotide form, the sequence is TGTGCCAGCAGCTTAGGACAGGGTTACGCGTCCCAGTACTTC. The chain joins TRBV11-2 to TRBJ2-5; 7 bases in between match TRBD1. For this chain, trimming is 1 base at the V end and 9 bases at the J end, and the number of junction bases without a gene match is 8. CDR1 is given as SGHAT and CDR2 as FQNNGV, both from the germline V gene. The CDR3 starts with the cysteine, ends with the phenylalanine, and has 14 residues. Of all the DNA, just the CDR3 is kept, 42 bases in frame from base 1.